This record covers a single T cell receptor (beta chain). Its antigen is as yet unknown. The data were obtained in a study of cytomegalovirus exposure and HLA in healthy donors. Clones were sequenced by immunoSEQ multiplex PCR, and TCRdb holds only the in-frame ones, with some missing. The sample comprises approximately 99,000 clones, over 75% of which are singletons, and 3% to 3.5% rests with the top ten. Study-wide findings and caveats: Roughly 170 TCR beta chains were listed as cytomegalovirus-associated.

The sequence came from a woman aged 18-30 years in good health and CMV-seronegative. Sequenced sample: PBMCs.

As DNA, the CDR3 is TGTGCCAGCAGCCTGACAAGACAGAGCTCCTACGAGCAGTACTTC. This codes for CASSLTRQSSYEQYF. The chain recombines TRBV5-6 with TRBJ2-7; D perhaps matches TRBD1 (5 bases). The V gene lost 4 bases and the J gene lost 0 bases, with 14 bases spanning the gap. CDR3 length equals 15 residues. CDR1 and CDR2 (germline): SGHDT, YYEEEE.